This record concerns one TCR beta chain sequence. Participant-given clinical history determined each cohort assignment. The sample originates from a study of blood T cell repertoires in COVID-19. Per germline, CDR1 KGHSH and CDR2 LQKENI. V was shortened by 1 base and J by 0 bases, with 4 bases between the two germline ends. The length of the CDR3 is 14 residues. Using immunoSEQ multiplex PCR, the repertoire was profiled, and TCRdb retains in-frame clones only, with some absent. The sample holds a few hundred thousand clones, over 75% seen once. The chain joins TRBV18 to TRBJ2-1; unclear D gene. The sequencing sample was made of PBMCs or T cells enriched from blood (not recorded which). This receptor was taken from a man aged 30-40 years who had recovered from COVID-19. The CDR3 protein is CASSPRSSYNEQFF. CDR3 nucleotide sequence: TGTGCCAGCTCACCACGCAGCTCCTACAATGAGCAGTTCTTC.